The rows below give T cell receptor beta chains drawn from one sample of a study of blood T cell repertoires in COVID-19. Clones were read by immunoSEQ multiplex PCR, and TCRdb kept only the in-frame ones, dropping some. Of around 20,000 clones in the sample, approximately 90% were seen once. The sequenced sample was peripheral blood. Source of these receptors: a human donor in a cohort sampled during active COVID-19. The donor label of this sample is uncertain. The CDR3 runs from the conserved cysteine through the conserved F or W. A D gene is named only where the DNA matches it firmly. Some rows have no size entry. The others give once, few or many, or a class for an expanded clone.

abundance	d_gene	v_gene	len	j_gene	CDR3nt	CDR3aa
-	TRBD2	TRBV5-6	15	TRBJ2-1	TGTGCCAGCAGCACCCTAGCGGCGACCTACAATGAGCAGTTCTTC	CASSTLAATYNEQFF
-	-	TRBV5-1	15	TRBJ1-1	TGCGCCAGCAGCTTGGAACCGGGGGGCCGGACTGAAGCTTTCTTT	CASSLEPGGRTEAFF
once	TRBD2	TRBV13	15	TRBJ2-1	TGTGCCAGCAGCTTAAGGACTAGCGGGCGAAGGGGGCAGTTCTTC	CASSLRTSGRRGQFF
once	-	TRBV5-4	14	TRBJ1-1	TGTGCCAGCAGCCTAAGACAGGCGCGCACTGAAGCTTTCTTT	CASSLRQARTEAFF
large	-	TRBV6-1	16	TRBJ1-5	TGTGCCAGCAGTGAAGCGAGGGGGATCGGCAATCAGCCCCAGCATTTT	CASSEARGIGNQPQHF
-	TRBD2	TRBV3-1/TRBV3-2	18	TRBJ2-3	TGTGCCAGCAGCCAAGAAGGACTAGCGGGAGGCGGGACAGATACGCAGTATTTT	CASSQEGLAGGGTDTQYF
few	TRBD1	TRBV19	16	TRBJ1-2	TGTGCCAGTAGTATAGAAACGGGACAGGGCAACTATGGCTACACCTTC	CASSIETGQGNYGYTF
few	-	TRBV5-6	11	TRBJ2-1	TGTGCCAGCAGGGGAGGAGGTGAGCAGTTCTTC	CASRGGGEQFF
-	-	TRBV7-8	15	TRBJ1-1	TGTGCCAGCAGCCCTCCTAACAGTGGAAGAGGGTTAGCTTTCTTT	CASSPPNSGRGLAFF
-	-	TRBV6-6	13	TRBJ1-3	TGTGCCAGCAGTTCCAGGGATGGAAACACCATATATTTT	CASSSRDGNTIYF
-	TRBD1	TRBV24-1	18	TRBJ2-1	TGTGCCACCAGTGATTCGAGGGGACAGGGGGCGGCTTACAATGAGCAGTTCTTC	CATSDSRGQGAAYNEQFF
-	-	TRBV7-9	15	TRBJ2-2	TGTGCCAGCAGCCTCGGGCCCGCGGGTGGCGGGGAGCTGTTTTTT	CASSLGPAGGGELFF
few	-	TRBV25-1	15	TRBJ2-7	TGTGCCAGCAGTGAAGCTGGTCGGGAGCAGTTCGGGCAGTACTTC	CASSEAGREQFGQYF